A selection of T cell receptor beta chains follows, all from one sample in a study of blood T cells in healthy people across ages. Using its own MiXCR run on the 5' RACE reads, TCRdb lists one record per CDR3 protein. This table holds roughly 680,000 distinct CDR3 sequences, around 20% found once. Material for sequencing was blood. These receptors were taken from a man aged 65 to 85 in good health. CDR3s include the opening cysteine and the closing phenylalanine or tryptophan. D genes are given only for firm matches. A clone size is listed for some rows: how often the clone was seen (once, few, many), or a class if it is expanded.

J gene | D gene | CDR3 length | V gene | clone size | CDR3 DNA | CDR3 protein
TRBJ2-7 | TRBD2 | 16 | TRBV5-1 | few | TGCGCCAGCAGCTTGGATCTAGCGGGAGGACCCTACGAGCAGTACTTC | CASSLDLAGGPYEQYF
TRBJ2-1 | - | 15 | TRBV20-1 | many | TGCAGTGCTAGAGCGGGGATAAACTCCTACAATGAGCAGTTCTTC | CSARAGINSYNEQFF
TRBJ2-5 | TRBD2 | 15 | TRBV5-4 | - | TGTGCCAGCAGCTTGCTACTAGCGGACCAAGAGACCCAGTACTTC | CASSLLLADQETQYF
TRBJ2-1 | TRBD2 | 16 | TRBV5-1 | - | TGCGCCAGCAGCTTGGGGTCTAGCGGGAGGGTCAATGAGCAGTTCTTC | CASSLGSSGRVNEQFF
TRBJ2-3 | - | 12 | TRBV29-1 | few | TGCAGCGTACGCGTGCGCACAGATACGCAGTATTTT | CSVRVRTDTQYF
TRBJ2-5 | TRBD2 | 15 | TRBV2 | - | TGTGCCAGCAGTGACGGGGGGGCGCCGGGAGAGACCCAGTACTTC | CASSDGGAPGETQYF
TRBJ2-5 | - | 14 | TRBV6-6 | - | TGTGCCAGCAGTTACCGGCAGGGACAAGAGACCCAGTACTTC | CASSYRQGQETQYF
TRBJ2-1 | - | 16 | TRBV21-1 | few | TGTGCCAGCAGCCAGCTACTAAGACTGTGCTACAATGAGCAGTTCTTC | CASSQLLRLCYNEQFF
TRBJ2-3 | - | 14 | TRBV5-8 | - | TGTGCCAGCAGCTTTAACGGGGATAAAGATACGCAGTATTTT | CASSFNGDKDTQYF
TRBJ1-4 | - | 13 | TRBV28 | many | TGTGCCAGCAGAAGGCAAACTAATGAAAAACTGTTTTTT | CASRRQTNEKLFF
TRBJ2-7 | TRBD2 | 16 | TRBV7-9 | - | TGTGCCAGCAGCGCCTTGACTAGCGGGGGCTCCTACGAGCAGTACTTC | CASSALTSGGSYEQYF
TRBJ2-1 | TRBD2 | 16 | TRBV20-1 | few | TGCAGTGCTAGTGCTATAGCGGGAAGCTCCTACAATGAGCAGTTCTTC | CSASAIAGSSYNEQFF
TRBJ1-4 | - | 16 | TRBV20-1 | few | TGCAGTGCTAAGGGCGCCGGTGGGTTAAGAAATGAAAAACTGTTTTTT | CSAKGAGGLRNEKLFF
TRBJ2-5 | - | 17 | TRBV7-3 | few | TGTGCCAGCAGCTTTTCCCCGGACATGTCAAACGGAGAGACCCAGTACTTC | CASSFSPDMSNGETQYF
TRBJ2-5 | - | 14 | TRBV13 | - | TGTGCCAGCAGCCCTAATACAGGGAAGGAGACCCAGTACTTC | CASSPNTGKETQYF
TRBJ1-4 | - | 17 | TRBV4-3 | - | TGCGCCAACAGCCAAGACACCGTATCGGGAACGAATGAAAAACTGTTTTTT | CANSQDTVSGTNEKLFF
TRBJ2-1 | TRBD2 | 15 | TRBV3-1 | many | TGTGCCAGCAGCCAAGGAGCGGGAGGGAACAATGAGCAGTTCTTC | CASSQGAGGNNEQFF
TRBJ2-7 | - | 12 | TRBV7-2 | few | TGTGCCAGCAGCTCGGGAGCTTGGGAGCAGTACTTC | CASSSGAWEQYF
TRBJ1-5 | - | 15 | TRBV20-1 | - | TGCAGTGCTAGTGAGGGTCGGGCGAGCAATCAGCCCCAGCATTTT | CSASEGRASNQPQHF
TRBJ2-2 | TRBD2 | 15 | TRBV20-1 | few | TGCAGTGCTAGGGGGACTAGCGGAGCCACCGGGGAGCTGTTTTTT | CSARGTSGATGELFF
TRBJ2-1 | - | 12 | TRBV6-2/TRBV6-3 | - | TGTGCCAGCAGGAATGAGGGCAATGAGCAGTTCTTC | CASRNEGNEQFF
TRBJ2-5 | - | 15 | TRBV30 | - | TGTGCCTGGAGCCCAGGACAGCGGTACCAAGAGACCCAGTACTTC | CAWSPGQRYQETQYF
TRBJ1-2 | TRBD1 | 16 | TRBV6-5 | - | TGTGCCAGCACCGCGGGGCCGACAGGGAGTTACTATGGCTACACCTTC | CASTAGPTGSYYGYTF
TRBJ2-5 | - | 13 | TRBV4-1 | - | TGCGCCAGCAGCCATGTTCTCCAAGAGACCCAGTACTTC | CASSHVLQETQYF
TRBJ2-1 | - | 14 | TRBV2 | - | TGTGCCAGCAGTGAAATCACCTCCTACAATGAGCAGTTCTTC | CASSEITSYNEQFF
TRBJ2-7 | - | 14 | TRBV2 | - | TGTGCCAGCAGTGAACGGGAAGGCTCCTACGAGCAGTACTTC | CASSEREGSYEQYF
TRBJ2-7 | - | 14 | TRBV18 | few | TGTGCCAGCTCGGAAGGGACGGATTCCTACGAGCAGTACTTC | CASSEGTDSYEQYF
TRBJ2-5 | TRBD1 | 18 | TRBV5-1 | - | TGCGCCAGCAGCTTAGGGCTACAGGGGGACGCCTTCCAAGAGACCCAGTACTTC | CASSLGLQGDAFQETQYF
TRBJ2-1 | - | 13 | TRBV2 | few | TGTGCCAGCAGTGAGGGGGCATACAATGAGCAGTTCTTC | CASSEGAYNEQFF